The present TCR beta chain was sequenced within a study of blood T cell repertoires in COVID-19. Study-wide context: The United States, Italy and Spain provided the acute and convalescent COVID-19 samples. Nucleic acid was either cDNA or gDNA, and it came from T cells, B-cell-depleted T cells, or PBMCs.

The trim removed 0 bases at V and 10 bases at J, leaving 2 bases unmatched. The CDR3 has 15 amino acids. CDR1 SGHNT and CDR2 YYREEE come from the germline V gene (reference sequence). Authors' methods: Nucleated cell number was recorded as an estimate derived from reference gene primer amplification. The data were produced by immunoSEQ multiplex PCR, yet TCRdb's version contains in-frame clones alone and is incomplete. V, J and clone size were drawn from that table, and D and trimming were deduced from the DNA. The repertoire holds over 250,000 clones, with 70% to 90% as singletons. V is TRBV5-4 and J is TRBJ2-1; 15 bases are shared with TRBD2. Specimen: peripheral blood. The clonotype was recovered from a woman aged 40 to 50 who had recovered from COVID-19. CDR3 in DNA: TGTGCCAGCAGCTTGGTAGGACTAGCGGGAGGGGAGCAGTTCTTC. This sequence encodes CASSLVGLAGGEQFF.